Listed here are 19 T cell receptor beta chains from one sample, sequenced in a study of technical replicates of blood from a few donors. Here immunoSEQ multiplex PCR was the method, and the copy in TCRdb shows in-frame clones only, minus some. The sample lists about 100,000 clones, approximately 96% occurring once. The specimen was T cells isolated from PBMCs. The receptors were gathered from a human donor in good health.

The chain's CDR3 is CASSFSWRAPGANVLTF. CDR3 DNA sequence: TGTGCCAGCAGTTTTTCATGGAGGGCTCCTGGGGCCAACGTCCTGACTTTC. The genes are TRBV28 and TRBJ2-6; TRBD2 is a possible D gene (6 bases). CDR1 is MDHEN and CDR2 is SYDVKM in the germline V gene. Deletions cut 3 bases from V and 2 bases from J, with 14 bases between. The CDR3 has 17 amino acids.

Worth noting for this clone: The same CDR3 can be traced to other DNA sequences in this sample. The CDR3 is CASSLAPGNTEAFF. CDR3 nucleotides: TGCGCCAGCAGCTTGGCCCCGGGGAACACTGAAGCTTTCTTT. This sequence joins TRBV5-1 and TRBJ1-1; no reliable D call. CDR1 is SGHRS, CDR2 YFSETQ, per germline. Between the trimmed V and J ends, which lost 0 bases and 1 base, there was a span of 7 bases. The CDR3 is 14 amino acids.

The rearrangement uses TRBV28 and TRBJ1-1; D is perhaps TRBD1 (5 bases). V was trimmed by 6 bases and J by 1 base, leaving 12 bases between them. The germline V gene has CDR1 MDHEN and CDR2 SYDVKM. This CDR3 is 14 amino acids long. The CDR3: CASRDHGGNTEAFF. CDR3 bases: TGTGCCAGCAGGGACCACGGGGGGAACACTGAAGCTTTCTTT.

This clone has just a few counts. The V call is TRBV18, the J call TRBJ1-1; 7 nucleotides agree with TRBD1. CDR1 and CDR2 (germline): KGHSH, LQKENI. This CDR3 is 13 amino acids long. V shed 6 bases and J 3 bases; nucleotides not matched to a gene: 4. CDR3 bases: TGTGCCAGCTCGCCGACAGGGTACACTGAAGCTTTCTTT. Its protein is CASSPTGYTEAFF.

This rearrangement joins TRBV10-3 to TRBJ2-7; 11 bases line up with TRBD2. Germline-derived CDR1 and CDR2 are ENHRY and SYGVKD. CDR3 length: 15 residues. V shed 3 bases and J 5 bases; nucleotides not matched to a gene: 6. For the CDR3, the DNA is TGTGCCATCAGTGACAACCTAGCGGGGGGCAACGAGCAGTACTTC. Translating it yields CAISDNLAGGNEQYF.

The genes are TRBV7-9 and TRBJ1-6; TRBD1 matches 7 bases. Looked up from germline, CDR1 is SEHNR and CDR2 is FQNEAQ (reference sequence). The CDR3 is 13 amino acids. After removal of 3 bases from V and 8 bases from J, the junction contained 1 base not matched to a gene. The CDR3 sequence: CASSFDRDSPLHF. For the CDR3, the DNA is TGTGCCAGCAGCTTTGACAGGGATTCACCCCTCCACTTT. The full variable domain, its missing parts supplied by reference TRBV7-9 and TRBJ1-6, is DTGVSQNPRHKITKRGQNVTFRCDPISEHNRLYWYRQTLGQGPEFLTYFQNEAQLEKSRLLSDRFSAERPKGSFSTLEIQRTEQGDSAMYLCASSFDRDSPLHFGNGTRLTVT.

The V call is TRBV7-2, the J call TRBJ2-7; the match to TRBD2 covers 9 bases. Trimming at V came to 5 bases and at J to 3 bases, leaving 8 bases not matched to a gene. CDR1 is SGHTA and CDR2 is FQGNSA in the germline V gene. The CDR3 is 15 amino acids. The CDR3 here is CASSPGTSWGYEQYF. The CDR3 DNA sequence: TGTGCCAGCAGCCCCGGGACTAGCTGGGGCTACGAGCAGTACTTC.

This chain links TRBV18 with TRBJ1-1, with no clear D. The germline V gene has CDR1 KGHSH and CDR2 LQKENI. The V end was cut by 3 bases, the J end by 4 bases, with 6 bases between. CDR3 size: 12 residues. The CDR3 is CASSPGSTEAFF. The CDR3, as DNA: TGTGCCAGCTCACCGGGGAGCACTGAAGCTTTCTTT. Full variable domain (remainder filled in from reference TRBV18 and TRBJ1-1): NAGVMQNPRHLVRRRGQEARLRCSPMKGHSHVYWYRQLPEEGLKFMVYLQKENIIDESGMPKERFSAEFPKEGPSILRIQQVVRGDSAAYFCASSPGSTEAFFGQGTRLTVV.

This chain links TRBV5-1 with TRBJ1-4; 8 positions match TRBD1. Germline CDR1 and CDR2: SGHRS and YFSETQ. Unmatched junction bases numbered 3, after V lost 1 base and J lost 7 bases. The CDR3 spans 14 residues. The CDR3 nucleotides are TGCGCCAGCAGCTTGACAGGGGGACCTGAAAAACTGTTTTTT. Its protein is CASSLTGGPEKLFF.

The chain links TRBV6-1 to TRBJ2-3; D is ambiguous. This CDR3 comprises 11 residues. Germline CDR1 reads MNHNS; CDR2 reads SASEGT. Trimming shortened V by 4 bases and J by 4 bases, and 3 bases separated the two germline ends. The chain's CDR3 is CASSVADTQYF. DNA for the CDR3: TGTGCCAGCAGTGTAGCAGATACGCAGTATTTT.

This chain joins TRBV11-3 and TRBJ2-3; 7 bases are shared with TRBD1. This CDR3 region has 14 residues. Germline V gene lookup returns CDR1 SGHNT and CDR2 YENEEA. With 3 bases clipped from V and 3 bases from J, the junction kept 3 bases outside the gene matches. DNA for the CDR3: TGTGCCAGCAGCTTTCAGGGGGAAACAGATACGCAGTATTTT. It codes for CASSFQGETDTQYF.

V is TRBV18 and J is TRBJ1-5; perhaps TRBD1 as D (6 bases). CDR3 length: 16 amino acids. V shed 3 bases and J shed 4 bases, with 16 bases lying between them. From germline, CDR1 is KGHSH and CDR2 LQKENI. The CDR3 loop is CASSPPGPQGNQPQHF. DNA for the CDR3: TGTGCCAGCTCACCGCCTGGGCCACAGGGAAATCAGCCCCAGCATTTT.

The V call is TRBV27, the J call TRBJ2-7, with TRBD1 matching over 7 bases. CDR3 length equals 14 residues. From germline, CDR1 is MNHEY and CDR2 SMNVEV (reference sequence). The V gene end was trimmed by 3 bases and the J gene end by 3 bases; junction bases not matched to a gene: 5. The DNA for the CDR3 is TGTGCCAGCAGTTTTTTCTCAGGGGGCTACGAGCAGTACTTC. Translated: CASSFFSGGYEQYF.

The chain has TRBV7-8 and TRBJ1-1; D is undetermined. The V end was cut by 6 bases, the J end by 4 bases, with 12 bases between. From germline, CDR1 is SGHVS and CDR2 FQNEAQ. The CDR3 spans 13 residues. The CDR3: CASSYRVPTEAFF. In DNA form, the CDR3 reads TGTGCCAGCAGTTACCGGGTCCCCACTGAAGCTTTCTTT.

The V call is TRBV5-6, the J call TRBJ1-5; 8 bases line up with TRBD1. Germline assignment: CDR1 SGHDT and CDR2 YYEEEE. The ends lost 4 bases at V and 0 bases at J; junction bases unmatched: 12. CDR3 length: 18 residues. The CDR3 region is CASSILGQDLNSNQPQHF. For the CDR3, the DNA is TGTGCCAGCAGCATCCTGGGACAGGACCTTAATAGCAATCAGCCCCAGCATTTT.

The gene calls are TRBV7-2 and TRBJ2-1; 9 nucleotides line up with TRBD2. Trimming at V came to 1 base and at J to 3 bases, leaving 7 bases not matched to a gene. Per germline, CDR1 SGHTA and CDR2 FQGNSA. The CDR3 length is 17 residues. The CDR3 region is CASSLVFSSGNYNEQFF. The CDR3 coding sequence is TGTGCCAGCAGCTTAGTATTCTCTAGCGGGAACTACAATGAGCAGTTCTTC.

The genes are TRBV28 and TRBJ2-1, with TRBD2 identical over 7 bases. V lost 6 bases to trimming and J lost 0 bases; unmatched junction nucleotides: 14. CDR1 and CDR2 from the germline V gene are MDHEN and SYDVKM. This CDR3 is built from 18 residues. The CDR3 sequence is CASSFLFSERDSYNEQFF. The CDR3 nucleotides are TGTGCCAGCAGCTTTCTTTTTTCGGAGCGGGACTCCTACAATGAGCAGTTCTTC.

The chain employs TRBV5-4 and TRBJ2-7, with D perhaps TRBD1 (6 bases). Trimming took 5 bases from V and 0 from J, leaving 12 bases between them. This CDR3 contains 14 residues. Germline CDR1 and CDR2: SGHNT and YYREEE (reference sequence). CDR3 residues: CASSNRDNSYEQYF. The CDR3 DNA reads TGTGCCAGCAGTAACCGGGACAACTCCTACGAGCAGTACTTC.

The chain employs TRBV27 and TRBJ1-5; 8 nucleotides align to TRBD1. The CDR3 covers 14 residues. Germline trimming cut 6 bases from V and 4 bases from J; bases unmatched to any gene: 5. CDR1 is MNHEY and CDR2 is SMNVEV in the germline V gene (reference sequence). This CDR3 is CASRDRVGNQPQHF. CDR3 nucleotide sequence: TGTGCCAGCAGGGACAGGGTAGGGAATCAGCCCCAGCATTTT.